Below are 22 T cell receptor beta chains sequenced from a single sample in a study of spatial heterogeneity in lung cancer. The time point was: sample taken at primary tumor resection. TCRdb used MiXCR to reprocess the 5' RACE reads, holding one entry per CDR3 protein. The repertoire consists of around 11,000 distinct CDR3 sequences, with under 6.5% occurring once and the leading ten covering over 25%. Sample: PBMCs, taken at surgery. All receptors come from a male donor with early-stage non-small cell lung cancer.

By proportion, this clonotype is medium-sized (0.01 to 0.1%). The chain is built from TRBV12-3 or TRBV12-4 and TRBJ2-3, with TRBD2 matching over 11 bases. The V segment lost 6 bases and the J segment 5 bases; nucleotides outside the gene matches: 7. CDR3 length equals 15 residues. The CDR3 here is CASSTGTSGGDTQYF. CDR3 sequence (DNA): TGTGCCAGCAGCACCGGGACTAGCGGAGGAGATACGCAGTATTTT.

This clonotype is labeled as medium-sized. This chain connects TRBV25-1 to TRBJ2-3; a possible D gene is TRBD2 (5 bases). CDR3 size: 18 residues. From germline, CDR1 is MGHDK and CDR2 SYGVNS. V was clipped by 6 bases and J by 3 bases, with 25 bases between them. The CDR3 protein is CASRDPFGDLGPTDTQYF. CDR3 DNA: TGTGCCAGCAGGGACCCTTTCGGGGATCTAGGCCCTACAGATACGCAGTATTTT.

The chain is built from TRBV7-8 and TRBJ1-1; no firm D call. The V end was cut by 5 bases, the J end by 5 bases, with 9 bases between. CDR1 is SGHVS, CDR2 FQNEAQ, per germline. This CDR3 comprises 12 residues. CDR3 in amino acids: CASSHGWTEAFF. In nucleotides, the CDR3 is TGTGCCAGCAGCCACGGGTGGACTGAAGCTTTCTTT.

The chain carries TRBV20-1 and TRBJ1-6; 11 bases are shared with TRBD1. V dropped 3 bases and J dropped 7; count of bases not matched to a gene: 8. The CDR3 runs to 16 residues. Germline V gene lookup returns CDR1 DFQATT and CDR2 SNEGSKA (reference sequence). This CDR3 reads CSARNGQGAGNSPLHF. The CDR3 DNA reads TGCAGTGCTAGGAACGGACAGGGGGCTGGGAATTCACCCCTCCACTTT.

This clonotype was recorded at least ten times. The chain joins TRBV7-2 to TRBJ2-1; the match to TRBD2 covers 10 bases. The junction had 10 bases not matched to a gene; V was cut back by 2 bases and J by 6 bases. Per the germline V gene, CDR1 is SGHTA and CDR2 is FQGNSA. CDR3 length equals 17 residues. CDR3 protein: CASSLKVLAGVSNEQFF. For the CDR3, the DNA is TGTGCCAGCAGCTTAAAAGTGCTAGCGGGAGTTAGCAATGAGCAGTTCTTC.

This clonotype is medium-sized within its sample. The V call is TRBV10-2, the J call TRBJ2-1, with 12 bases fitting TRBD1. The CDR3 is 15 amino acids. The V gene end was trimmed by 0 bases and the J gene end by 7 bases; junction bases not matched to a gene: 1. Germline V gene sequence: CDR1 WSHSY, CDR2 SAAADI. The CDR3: CASSESGQGANEQFF. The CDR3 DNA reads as TGCGCCAGCAGTGAGTCGGGACAGGGGGCAAATGAGCAGTTCTTC.

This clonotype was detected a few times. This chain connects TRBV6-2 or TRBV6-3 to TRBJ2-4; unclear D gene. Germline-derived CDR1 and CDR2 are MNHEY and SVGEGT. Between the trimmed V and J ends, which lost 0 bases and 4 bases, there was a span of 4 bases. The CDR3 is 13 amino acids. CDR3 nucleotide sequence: TGTGCCAGCAGTTACTCGTATAAAAACATTCAGTACTTC. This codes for CASSYSYKNIQYF.

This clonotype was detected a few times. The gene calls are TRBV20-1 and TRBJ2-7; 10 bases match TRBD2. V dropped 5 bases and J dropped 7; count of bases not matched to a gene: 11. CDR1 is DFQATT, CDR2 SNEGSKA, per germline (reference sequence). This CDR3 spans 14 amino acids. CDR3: CSAGRTSGSGEQYF. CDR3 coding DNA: TGCAGTGCTGGGAGGACTAGCGGCTCGGGAGAGCAGTACTTC.

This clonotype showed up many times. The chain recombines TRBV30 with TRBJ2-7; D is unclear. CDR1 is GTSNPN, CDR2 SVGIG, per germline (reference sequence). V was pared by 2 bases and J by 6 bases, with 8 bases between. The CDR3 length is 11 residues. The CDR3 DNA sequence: TGTGCCTGGAGTCCCGCCATCGAGCAGTACTTC. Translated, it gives CAWSPAIEQYF. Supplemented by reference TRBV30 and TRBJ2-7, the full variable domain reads SQTIHQWPATLVQPVGSPLSLECTVEGTSNPNLYWYRQAAGRGLQLLFYSVGIGQISSEVPQNLSASRPQDRQFILSSKKLLLSDSGFYLCAWSPAIEQYFGPGTRLTVT.

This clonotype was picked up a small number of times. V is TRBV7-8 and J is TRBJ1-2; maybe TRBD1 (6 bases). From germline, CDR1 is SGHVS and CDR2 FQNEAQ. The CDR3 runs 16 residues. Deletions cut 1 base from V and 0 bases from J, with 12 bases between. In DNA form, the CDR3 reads TGTGCCAGCAGCTTAGAGGACAGACAATCTAACTATGGCTACACCTTC. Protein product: CASSLEDRQSNYGYTF.

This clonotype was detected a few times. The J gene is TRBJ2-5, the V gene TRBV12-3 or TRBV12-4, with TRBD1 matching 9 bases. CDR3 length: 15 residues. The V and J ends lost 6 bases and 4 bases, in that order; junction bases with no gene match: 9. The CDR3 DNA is TGTGCCAGCAGCCCGGGGACAGGGTATCCAGAGACCCAGTACTTC. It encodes CASSPGTGYPETQYF.

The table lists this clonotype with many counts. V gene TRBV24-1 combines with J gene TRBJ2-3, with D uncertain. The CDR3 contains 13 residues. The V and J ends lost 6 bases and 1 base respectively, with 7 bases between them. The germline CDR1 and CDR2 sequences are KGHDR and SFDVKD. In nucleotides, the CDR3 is TGTGCCACCAGTTCCCCCGGCACAGATACGCAGTATTTT. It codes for CATSSPGTDTQYF.

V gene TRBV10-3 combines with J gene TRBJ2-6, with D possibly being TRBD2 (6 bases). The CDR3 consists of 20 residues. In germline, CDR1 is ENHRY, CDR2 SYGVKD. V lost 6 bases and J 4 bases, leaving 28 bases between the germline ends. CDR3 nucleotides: TGTGCCATCAGCCCATTATCCGATAGGAGGGAAAAGACCGGGGCCAACGTCCTGACTTTC. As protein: CAISPLSDRREKTGANVLTF.

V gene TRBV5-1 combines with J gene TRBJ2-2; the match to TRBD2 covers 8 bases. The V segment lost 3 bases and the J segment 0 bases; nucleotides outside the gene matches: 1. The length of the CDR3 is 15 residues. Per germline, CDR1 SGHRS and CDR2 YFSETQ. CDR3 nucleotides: TGCGCCAGCAGCTACGGGAGGGCGAACACCGGGGAGCTGTTTTTT. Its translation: CASSYGRANTGELFF.

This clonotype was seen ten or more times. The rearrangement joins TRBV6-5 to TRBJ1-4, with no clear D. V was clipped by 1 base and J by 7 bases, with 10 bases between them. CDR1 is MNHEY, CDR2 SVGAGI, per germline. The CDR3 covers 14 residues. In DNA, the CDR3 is TGTGCCAGCAGTTACTGGGGAGACGGTGAAAAACTGTTTTTT. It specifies CASSYWGDGEKLFF.

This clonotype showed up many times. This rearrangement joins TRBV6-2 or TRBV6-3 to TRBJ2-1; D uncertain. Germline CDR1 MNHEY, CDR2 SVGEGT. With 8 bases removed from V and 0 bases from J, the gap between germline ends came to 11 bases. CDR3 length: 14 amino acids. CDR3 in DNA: TGTGCCAGCGTAGACGGCTCCTCCTACAATGAGCAGTTCTTC. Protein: CASVDGSSYNEQFF.

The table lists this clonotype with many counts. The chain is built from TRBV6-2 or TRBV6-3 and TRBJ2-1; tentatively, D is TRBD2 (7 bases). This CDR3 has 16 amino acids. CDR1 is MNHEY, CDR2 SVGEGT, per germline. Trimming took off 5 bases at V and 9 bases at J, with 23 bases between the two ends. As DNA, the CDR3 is TGTGCCAGCAGTGCCCGAGGCGGGGGCGCCGATCGTGAGCAGTTCTTC. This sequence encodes CASSARGGGADREQFF.

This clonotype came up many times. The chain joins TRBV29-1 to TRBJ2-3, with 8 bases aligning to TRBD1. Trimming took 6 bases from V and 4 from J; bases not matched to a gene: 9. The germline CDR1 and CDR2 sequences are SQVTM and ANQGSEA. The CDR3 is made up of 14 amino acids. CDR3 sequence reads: CSVGGTGLADTQYF. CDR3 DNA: TGCAGCGTAGGGGGGACAGGACTTGCAGATACGCAGTATTTT.

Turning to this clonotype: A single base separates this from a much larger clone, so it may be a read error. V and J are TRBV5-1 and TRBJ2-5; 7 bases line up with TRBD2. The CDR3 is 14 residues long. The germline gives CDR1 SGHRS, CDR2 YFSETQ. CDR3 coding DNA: TGCGCCAGCAGTCGGAGCGGGGTCCAAGAGACCCTGTACTTC. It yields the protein CASSRSGVQETLYF.

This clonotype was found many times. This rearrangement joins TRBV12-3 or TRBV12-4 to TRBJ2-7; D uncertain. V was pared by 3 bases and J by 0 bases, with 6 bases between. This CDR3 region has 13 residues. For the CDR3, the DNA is TGTGCCAGCAGTTTTGGCAGCTCCTACGAGCAGTACTTC. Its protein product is CASSFGSSYEQYF.

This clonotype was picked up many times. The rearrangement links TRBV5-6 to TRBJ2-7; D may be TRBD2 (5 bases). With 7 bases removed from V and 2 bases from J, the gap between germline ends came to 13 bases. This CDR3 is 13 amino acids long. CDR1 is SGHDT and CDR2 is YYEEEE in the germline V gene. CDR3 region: CASRGLPAYEQYF. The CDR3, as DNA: TGTGCCAGCCGCGGGCTGCCGGCCTACGAGCAGTACTTC.

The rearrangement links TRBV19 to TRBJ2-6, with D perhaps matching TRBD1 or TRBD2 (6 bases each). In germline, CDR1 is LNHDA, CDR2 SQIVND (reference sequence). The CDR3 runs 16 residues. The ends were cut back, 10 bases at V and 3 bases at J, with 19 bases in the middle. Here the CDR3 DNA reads TGTGCCACTTCTCTATTCGGGGGCTATGGGGCCAACGTCCTGACTTTC. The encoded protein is CATSLFGGYGANVLTF.